This T cell receptor beta chain comes out of a study of response to subunit inactivated influenza vaccine listed by TCRdb under 2018. Regarding the complete study: The study used deep quantitative T cell receptor repertoire profiling to track responses to a trivalent subunit inactivated influenza vaccine. Overall study outcomes, separate from this receptor: It was suggested by the authors that each seasonal influenza vaccination may recruit only a limited number of new T cells.

The germline V gene encodes CDR1 SGHRS and CDR2 YFSETQ. The germline ends are 1 base apart after V is trimmed by 4 bases and J by 0 bases. The cysteine opens and the phenylalanine closes a CDR3 of 12 amino acids. CDR3 DNA only is kept here, 36 bases in frame from base 1. This clonotype showed up many times. This clone's antigen is unknown. Base qualities are missing; no much larger clone stands one base away. The library was made by RT-PCR. Sequencing used an Illumina HiSeq 2500. TCRdb handled the public reads itself, with Q25 trimming in fastp and clone calling in MiXCR, and kept productive beta chains. Records with the same CDR3 protein are collapsed into one entry carrying the most frequent genes and DNA. For this sample there are approximately 230,000 distinct CDR3 sequences; 9% to 15% appear just once. Less than 8.5% of the sample is held by the ten biggest clonotypes.

The sample here was non-naive T cells sorted from PBMCs, taken around 14 days before vaccination. Taken with the paper, the label for cell subset or site translates to: memory T cell fraction. The TCR comes from a man aged 45-60 years who received an inactivated influenza vaccine. Donor details come from another sample of the same person, matched by shared clones. The rearrangement joined TRBV5-1 to TRBJ2-2; a confident D gene designation cannot be given. The nucleotides are TGCGCCAGCAGCCCGAACACCGGGGAGCTGTTTTTT. Its translation reads: CASSPNTGELFF.